This TCR beta chain is drawn from a study of cytomegalovirus exposure and HLA in healthy donors. Study results and limitations: Serostatus for CMV was the only available immune exposure information. As confirmed in vitro, three CMV-associated chains were specific for CMV antigens.

As concerns this clone: Its antigen remains unidentified. At one end, the junction sequence differs from germline, possibly due to a read error.

PCR involved 60 Vbeta and 13 Jbeta primers. The data were produced by immunoSEQ multiplex PCR, yet TCRdb's version contains in-frame clones alone and is incomplete. Among about 270,000 clones listed, 72% were seen once. Specimen: PBMCs. The receptor comes from a female donor in good health and CMV-seronegative.

CDR3 in DNA: TGCGCCAGCAGTGGGGGACAGGGGGCTACCTACGAGCAGCACTTC. Its translation is CASSGGQGATYEQHF. The V call is TRBV10-2, the J call TRBJ2-7; 12 nucleotides match TRBD1. CDR3 size: 15 residues. Per the germline V gene, CDR1 is WSHSY and CDR2 is SAAADI.